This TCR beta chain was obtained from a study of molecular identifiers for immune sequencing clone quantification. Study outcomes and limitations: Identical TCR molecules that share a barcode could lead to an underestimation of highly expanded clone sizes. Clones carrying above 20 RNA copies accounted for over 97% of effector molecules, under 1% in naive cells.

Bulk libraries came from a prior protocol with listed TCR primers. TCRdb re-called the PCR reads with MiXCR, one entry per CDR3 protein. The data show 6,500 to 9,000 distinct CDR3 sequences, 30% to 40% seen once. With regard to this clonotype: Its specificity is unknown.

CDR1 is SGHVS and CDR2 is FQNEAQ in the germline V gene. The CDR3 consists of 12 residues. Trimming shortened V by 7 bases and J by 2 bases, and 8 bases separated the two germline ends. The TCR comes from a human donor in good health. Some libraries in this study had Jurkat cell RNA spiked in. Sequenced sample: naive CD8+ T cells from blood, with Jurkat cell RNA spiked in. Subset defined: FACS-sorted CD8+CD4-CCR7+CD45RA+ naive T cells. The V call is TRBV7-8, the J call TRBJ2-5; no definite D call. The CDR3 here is CASIQIQETQYF. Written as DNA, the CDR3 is TGTGCCAGCATACAAATACAAGAGACCCAGTACTTC. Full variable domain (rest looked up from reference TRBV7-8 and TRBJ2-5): GAGVSQSPRYKVAKRGQDVALRCDPISGHVSLFWYQQALGQGPEFLTYFQNEAQLDKSGLPSDRFFAERPEGSVSTLKIQRTQQEDSAVYLCASIQIQETQYFGPGTRLLVL.